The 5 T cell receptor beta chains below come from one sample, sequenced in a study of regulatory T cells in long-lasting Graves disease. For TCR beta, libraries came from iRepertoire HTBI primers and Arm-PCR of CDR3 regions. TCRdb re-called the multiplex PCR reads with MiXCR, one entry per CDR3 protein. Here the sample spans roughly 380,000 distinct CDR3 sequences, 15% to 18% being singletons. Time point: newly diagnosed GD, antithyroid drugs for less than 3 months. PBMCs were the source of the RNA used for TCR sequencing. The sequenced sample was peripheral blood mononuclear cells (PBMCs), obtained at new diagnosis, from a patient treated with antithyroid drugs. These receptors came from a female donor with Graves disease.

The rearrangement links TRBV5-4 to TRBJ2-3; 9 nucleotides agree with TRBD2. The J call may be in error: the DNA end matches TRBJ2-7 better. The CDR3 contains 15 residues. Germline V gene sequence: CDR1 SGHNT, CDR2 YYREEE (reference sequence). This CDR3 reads CASSGTSFGSYEQYF. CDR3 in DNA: TGTGCCAGCAGCGGGACTAGCTTTGGGTCCTACGAGCAGTACTTC.

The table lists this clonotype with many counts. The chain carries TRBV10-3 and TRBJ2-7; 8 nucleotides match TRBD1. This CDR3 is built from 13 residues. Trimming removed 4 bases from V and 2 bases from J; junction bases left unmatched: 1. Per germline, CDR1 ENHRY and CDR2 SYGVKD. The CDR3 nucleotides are TGTGCCATCAGTGTGGGACAGGCCTACGAGCAGTACTTC. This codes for CAISVGQAYEQYF.

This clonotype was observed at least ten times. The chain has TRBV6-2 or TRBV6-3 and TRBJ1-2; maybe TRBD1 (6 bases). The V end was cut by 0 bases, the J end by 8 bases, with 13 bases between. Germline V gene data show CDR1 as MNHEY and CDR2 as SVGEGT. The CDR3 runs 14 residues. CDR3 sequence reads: CASSYSFGGRGYTF. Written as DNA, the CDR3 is TGTGCCAGCAGTTACTCCTTCGGGGGGCGAGGCTACACCTTC.

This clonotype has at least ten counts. The CDR3 protein is CSATPGGSGTGELFF. CDR3 sequence (DNA): TGCAGTGCGACACCGGGGGGGTCGGGCACCGGGGAGCTGTTTTTT. The rearrangement uses TRBV20-1 and TRBJ2-2, with TRBD2 identical over 8 bases. The CDR3 spans 15 residues. Unmatched junction bases numbered 10, after V lost 6 bases and J lost 4 bases. Germline V gene sequence: CDR1 DFQATT, CDR2 SNEGSKA (reference sequence).

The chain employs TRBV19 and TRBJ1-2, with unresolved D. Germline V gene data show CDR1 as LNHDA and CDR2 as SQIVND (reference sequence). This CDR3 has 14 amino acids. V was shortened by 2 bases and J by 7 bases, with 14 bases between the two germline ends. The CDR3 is CASSIPRASVGYTF. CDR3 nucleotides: TGTGCCAGTAGTATACCAAGGGCTTCGGTTGGCTACACCTTC.